Each of the 11 T cell receptor beta chains below was sequenced from the same sample in a study of blood T cell repertoires in COVID-19. Data came from immunoSEQ multiplex PCR; TCRdb stores just in-frame clones and leaves some out. The sample includes around 88,000 clones, around 85% of them seen just once. Sequences were obtained from peripheral blood. The receptor source for this set is a woman aged 80 or over with acute or convalescent COVID-19.

This chain connects TRBV7-9 to TRBJ1-1; TRBD1 agrees at 9 bases. V lost 2 bases, J lost 3 bases, and 10 bases stayed unmatched. CDR1 and CDR2 (germline): SEHNR, FQNEAQ (reference sequence). The CDR3 contains 17 residues. The CDR3 DNA reads TGTGCCAGCAGCTTACGCGGGACAGGGAAGGGGCACACTGAAGCTTTCTTT. This translates into CASSLRGTGKGHTEAFF.

The J gene is TRBJ2-1, the V gene TRBV21-1; the table's D call of TRBD2 was not tested on the DNA. TRBV21-1 is a pseudogene segment. This CDR3 has 16 residues. The CDR3 DNA reads TGTGCCAGCAGCAAAATCGCCCAGCGGGGCAGACATGAGCAGTTCTTC. It specifies CASSKIAQRGRHEQFF.

The chain links TRBV5-5 to TRBJ2-5, with 9 bases identical to TRBD1. Germline V gene sequence: CDR1 SGHKS, CDR2 YYEKEE (reference sequence). This CDR3 has 17 residues. V shed 2 bases, J shed 2 bases, and the junction held 10 bases outside the gene matches. The chain's CDR3 is CASSFNPGQGLQETQYF. CDR3 bases: TGTGCCAGCAGCTTCAATCCGGGACAGGGATTACAAGAGACCCAGTACTTC.

The J gene is TRBJ1-3, the V gene TRBV19; D uncertain. V was trimmed by 5 bases and J by 2 bases, leaving 16 bases between them. Germline lookup yields CDR1 LNHDA and CDR2 SQIVND (reference sequence). The CDR3 spans 16 residues. CDR3 residues: CASSPLGGRPGNTIYF. CDR3 in DNA: TGTGCCAGTAGTCCCCTCGGAGGGAGGCCTGGAAACACCATATATTTT.

The rearrangement uses TRBV28 and TRBJ2-5; D not certain. Trimming stripped 7 bases from V and 2 bases from J, with 8 bases between. The CDR3 is made up of 12 amino acids. Per the germline V gene, CDR1 is MDHEN and CDR2 is SYDVKM. The CDR3 is CASTQQQETQYF. The CDR3 DNA sequence: TGTGCCAGCACACAGCAGCAAGAGACCCAGTACTTC.

The rearrangement uses TRBV10-3 and TRBJ1-4, with D perhaps TRBD1 (5 bases). The CDR3 is made up of 14 amino acids. Trimming took 3 bases from V and 6 from J, leaving 11 bases between them. Looked up from germline, CDR1 is ENHRY and CDR2 is SYGVKD. Here the CDR3 DNA reads TGTGCCATCAGTGACGGGCAGGGCTATGAAAAACTGTTTTTT. Protein: CAISDGQGYEKLFF.

This clone was seen once. This chain joins TRBV19 and TRBJ2-3; TRBD2 is a possible D gene (5 bases). Germline values: CDR1 LNHDA, CDR2 SQIVND (reference sequence). The CDR3 contains 14 residues. Trimming took off 8 bases at V and 2 bases at J, with 14 bases between the two ends. CDR3 DNA: TGTGCCAGTCAAAGAGGCGGGCCCACAGATACGCAGTATTTT. Amino acids: CASQRGGPTDTQYF.

This rearrangement joins TRBV29-1 to TRBJ1-1, with D tentatively TRBD1 (5 bases). This CDR3 comprises 13 residues. V lost 0 bases, J lost 5 bases, and 10 bases lay in between. The germline CDR1 and CDR2 sequences are SQVTM and ANQGSEA. The CDR3 coding sequence is TGCAGCGTTGAAGATTCGGGGGGGACTGAAGCTTTCTTT. Translation: CSVEDSGGTEAFF.

V and J are TRBV5-6 and TRBJ2-1, with TRBD1 matching over 11 bases. The CDR3 is 14 amino acids. The junction had 6 bases not matched to a gene; V was cut back by 4 bases and J by 9 bases. Per germline, CDR1 SGHDT and CDR2 YYEEEE. The CDR3 DNA reads TGTGCCAGCAGCCCAGGACAGGGGGCGGGTGAGCAGTTCTTC. Translation: CASSPGQGAGEQFF. Full variable domain (missing parts from reference TRBV5-6 and TRBJ2-1): DAGVTQSPTHLIKTRGQQVTLRCSPKSGHDTVSWYQQALGQGPQFIFQYYEEEERQRGNFPDRFSGHQFPNYSSELNVNALLLGDSALYLCASSPGQGAGEQFFGPGTRLTVL.

The rearrangement links TRBV10-3 to TRBJ1-2, with D perhaps TRBD1 (6 bases). Trimming stripped 6 bases from V and 6 bases from J, with 14 bases between. This CDR3 contains 13 residues. The germline V gene encodes CDR1 ENHRY and CDR2 SYGVKD. The DNA of the CDR3 is TGTGCCATCAGCGATAGACAGGATAATGGCTACACCTTC. Translated, it gives CAISDRQDNGYTF.

This clone was counted once. The chain employs TRBV6-5 and TRBJ2-7, with 7 bases aligning to TRBD1. The J segment lost 3 bases and the V segment lost 8 bases, leaving 10 bases of the junction unmatched. Germline V lookup: CDR1 MNHEY, CDR2 SVGAGI. This CDR3 has 14 amino acids. The CDR3 sequence: CASHPGTAFYEQYF. The CDR3 coding sequence is TGTGCCAGCCACCCCGGGACAGCCTTCTACGAGCAGTACTTC.